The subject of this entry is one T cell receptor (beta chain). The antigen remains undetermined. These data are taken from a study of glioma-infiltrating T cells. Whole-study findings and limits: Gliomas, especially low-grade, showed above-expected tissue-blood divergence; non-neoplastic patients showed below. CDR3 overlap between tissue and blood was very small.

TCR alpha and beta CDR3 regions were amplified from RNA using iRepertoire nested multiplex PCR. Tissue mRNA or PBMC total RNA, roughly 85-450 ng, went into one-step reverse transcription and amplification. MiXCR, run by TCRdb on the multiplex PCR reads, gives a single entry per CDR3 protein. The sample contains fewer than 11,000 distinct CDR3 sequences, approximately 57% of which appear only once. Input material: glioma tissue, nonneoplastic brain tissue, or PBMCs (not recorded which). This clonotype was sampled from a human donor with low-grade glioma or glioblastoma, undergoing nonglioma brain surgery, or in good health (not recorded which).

CDR3 in amino acids: CSAPASCYEQFF. In DNA, the CDR3 is TGCAGTGCCCCGGCGAGTTGCTATGAGCAGTTCTTC. The rearrangement links TRBV20-1 to TRBJ2-1; D is ambiguous. There are 12 residues in the CDR3. Germline V gene sequence: CDR1 DFQATT, CDR2 SNEGSKA (reference sequence). Deletions cut 6 bases from V and 8 bases from J, with 14 bases between.